This entry concerns a single T cell receptor beta chain. The target of this receptor is not known. A much larger clone differs by one base, so this may be a read error. The record originates from a study of tumor-infiltrating lymphocytes in primary liver carcinoma (dated by TCRdb to 2017 to 2019). Study-wide context: The five patients, three men and two women aged 30 to 69 years, had hepatocellular carcinoma (four) or combined HCC and intrahepatic cholangiocarcinoma (one). Tumors of the five patients were stage T1-T3 N0M0 with maximum diameters of roughly 4 to 11 cm. Each sample produced about 3.5 to 8 million productive TCRbeta reads, and read depth showed no significant difference between tissue types. Across five regions of each liver tumor, along with adjacent normal tissue and blood, the study brought together TCRbeta repertoire sequencing, expression microarrays and whole-exome sequencing. A total of 35 or so specimens from 5 patients, comprising some 25 tumor regions, 5 adjacent noncancerous liver tissues and 5 peripheral blood samples, were covered by TCRbeta repertoire sequencing. The approximately 24 tumor region samples were profiled with Agilent mRNA microarrays so that TCRbeta repertoire diversity could be related to the local molecular phenotype. Technical replicate repertoires showed high reproducibility, with mean shared-clone rates approximately 0.87 and correlation coefficients above 0.98.

General study outcomes and caveats: Pairs of tumor regions showed greater repertoire overlap (mean around 36%) than tumor-adjacent pairs (roughly 17%) or tumor-blood pairs (approximately 14%), which is consistent with antigen-driven expansion. Only roughly 7-24% of top clones appeared in all five regions of a tumor, which suggests that tumor-infiltrating T cells are spatially heterogeneous. Only a few patients were included in the study, and the authors note that the findings should be validated in a larger study. Only the TCR beta chain was sequenced, so true repertoire diversity is likely underestimated because unpaired alpha chains were not captured. Compared with blood, tumors had a significantly larger share of the repertoire taken up by the top 250 clones (p = 0.039). Because the samples were bulk and unsorted, CD4+ and CD8+ T cell repertoires could not be compared.

Without any cell sorting, total RNA and DNA were co-extracted from approximately 22-30 mg of bulk tissue using the AllPrep DNA/RNA mini kit. Surgical resection was performed in China between November 2015 and early 2016 on five or six patients with histopathologically diagnosed primary liver carcinoma. At the time of sampling, the patients had chronic HBV infection and had not received any treatment. Each tumor was sampled at five spatially separated regions: the superior, inferior, left-lateral and right-lateral poles and the tumor centre. Histological examination found more than 75% viable tumor cells in every tumor sample. Each fresh piece of tumor and adjacent tissue was cut in two, with one half stored in RNAlater at -80 degrees C and the other half sent for histology. The CDR3 has 11 amino acids, counting the end cysteine and phenylalanine. Of all the DNA, just the CDR3 is kept, 33 bases in frame from base 1. The germline V gene provides CDR1 MDHEN and CDR2 SYDVKM.

Using a constant-region primer and ProtoScript II reverse transcriptase, TCRbeta-specific cDNA was reverse-transcribed from approximately 0.55 ug total RNA. TCRbeta libraries were built with three nested multiplex PCR rounds, a slightly modified ARM-PCR procedure. Each of the first two PCR rounds ran for roughly 11 cycles and used multiplex TRBV1-TRBV30 forward primers together with a Cbeta reverse primer. A final 25-cycle PCR with Deep VentR polymerase added sample barcodes and Illumina adapters. Before sequencing, amplicons between 200 and 500 bp were purified from gel using a QIAquick gel extraction kit. An Illumina HiSeq 2500 was used to sequence the TCRbeta amplicons with 250-bp paired-end reads. Under the source paper's analysis protocol: To recover full CDR3 sequences, reads were quality-trimmed using Trimmomatic v0.33 and paired reads were then merged using FLASH v1.2.11. V, D and J germline segments were assigned to the rearranged TCRbeta sequences by MiGEC v1.2.1b. Clonotype statistics, along with Shannon-Wiener diversity indices, were calculated using VDJtools v1.0.0. Except for diversity analysis, only each sample's 250 most abundant clonotypes were used in subsequent analyses to reduce sampling bias. Using fastp trimming at Q25 and MiXCR clonotype assembly, TCRdb reanalyzed the public sequencing data and kept in-frame beta chains. Every CDR3 protein is listed once, alongside the most common genes and DNA of its rows. What appears here as the V and J calls and clone size reflects TCRdb's work, not the paper's. In all, the sample holds fewer than 250,000 distinct CDR3 sequences, and approximately 86% of those were seen once. The top ten constitute about a sixth of the sample.

This receptor was taken from a middle-aged man with primary liver carcinoma and hepatitis B virus infection. The sequence is built from TRBV28 and TRBJ1-2; the D gene is not confidently resolved. What was sequenced was tumor tissue from primary liver carcinoma. In nucleotides, the sequence is TGTACCAGCAGTCTGAACTATGGCTACACCTTC. Its translation reads: CTSSLNYGYTF.